The rows below give T cell receptor beta chains drawn from one sample of a study of OX40 agonist ivuxolimab in advanced cancers. Produced via immunoSEQ multiplex PCR; TCRdb's table is partial and in-frame only. The table has some 74,000 clones, 75% to 95% seen once. Sample: CD4+ or CD8+ T cells sorted from blood, taken in a trial of the OX40 agonist ivuxolimab. These TCRs come from an adult with an advanced solid tumor such as melanoma, head and neck, liver or kidney cancer. CDR3s include the opening cysteine and the closing phenylalanine or tryptophan. A D gene is named only where the DNA matches it firmly. Not every row has a clone size; where given, it reads once, few, many or a size class.

v_call	d_call	clone_size	j_call	cdr3_aa	cdr3_nt
TRBV30	-	-	TRBJ2-4	CAWSGGVLNKNIQYF	TGTGCCTGGAGTGGGGGGGTTCTTAACAAAAACATTCAGTACTTC
TRBV19	-	-	TRBJ1-6	CASSIANRDSPLHF	TGTGCCAGTAGTATAGCGAACCGAGATTCACCCCTCCACTTT
TRBV6-5	TRBD1	-	TRBJ2-7	CASNDRGRGNEQYF	TGTGCCAGCAACGACAGGGGGCGCGGCAACGAGCAGTACTTC
TRBV6-9	-	-	TRBJ2-3	CARAPGPIPHTYSTDTQYF	TGTGCCAGGGCCCCGGGACCCATACCCCACACCTATAGCACAGATACGCAGTATTTT
TRBV30	-	-	TRBJ1-2	CAWSVNGGGGYTF	TGTGCCTGGAGTGTAAACGGGGGCGGGGGCTACACCTTC
TRBV5-1	-	-	TRBJ2-5	CASSLDGVSQETQYF	TGCGCCAGCAGCTTGGATGGCGTTTCTCAAGAGACCCAGTACTTC
TRBV7-2	-	-	TRBJ2-1	CASSHGTYEQFF	TGTGCCAGCAGCCATGGAACGTATGAGCAGTTCTTC
TRBV19	TRBD1	-	TRBJ1-4	CASSLLRDSNEKLFF	TGTGCCAGTAGCCTACTCCGGGACAGTAATGAAAAACTGTTTTTT
TRBV7-8	-	-	TRBJ2-5	CASSPGRGKETQYF	TGTGCCAGCAGCCCCGGACGGGGGAAAGAGACCCAGTACTTC
TRBV30	-	once	TRBJ1-5	CAWSVSGRGNQPQHF	TGTGCCTGGAGTGTGTCGGGTCGGGGCAATCAGCCCCAGCATTTT
TRBV21-1	-	-	TRBJ2-7	CASSKASPSGPYEQYF	TGTGCCAGCAGCAAAGCGAGCCCTAGCGGACCCTACGAGCAGTACTTC
TRBV7-9	-	-	TRBJ1-4	CASSLNLRAQANEKLFF	TGTGCCAGCAGCTTAAATCTGAGGGCTCAGGCTAATGAAAAACTGTTTTTT
TRBV6-1	TRBD2	few	TRBJ2-7	CASSVSTSGSYEQYF	TGTGCCAGCAGTGTCTCCACTAGCGGATCCTACGAGCAGTACTTC
TRBV10-3	TRBD2	-	TRBJ2-1	CAISEREGQGEQFF	TGTGCCATCAGTGAGCGGGAGGGCCAGGGTGAGCAGTTCTTC
TRBV9	-	-	TRBJ2-1	CASSLQQDSRGGEQFF	TGTGCCAGCTCCCTTCAGCAGGATTCTCGAGGGGGTGAGCAGTTCTTC
TRBV13	-	-	TRBJ2-6	CASSSLRRSGANVLTF	TGTGCCAGCAGCTCCCTGCGTCGCTCTGGGGCCAACGTCCTGACTTTC
TRBV29-1	-	-	TRBJ1-2	CSVREVYGYTF	TGCAGCGTACGGGAGGTCTATGGCTACACCTTC
TRBV5-4	TRBD2	-	TRBJ2-7	CASSFSAGDYEQYF	TGTGCCAGCAGCTTTTCAGCGGGAGACTACGAGCAGTACTTC
TRBV9	TRBD2	-	TRBJ2-2	CASNKEAGAGELFF	TGTGCCAGCAACAAAGAGGCGGGAGCCGGGGAGCTGTTTTTT
TRBV7-3	TRBD2	-	TRBJ2-3	CASSLRSGRALDTQYF	TGTGCCAGCAGCTTACGTAGCGGGAGGGCCTTAGATACGCAGTATTTT
TRBV5-4	TRBD1	-	TRBJ1-1	CASSLQGAPEAFF	TGTGCCAGCAGCTTGCAGGGGGCGCCTGAAGCTTTCTTT
TRBV18	-	few	TRBJ2-7	CASSASGDYEQYF	TGTGCCAGCTCAGCGTCCGGGGACTACGAGCAGTACTTC
TRBV6-1	-	-	TRBJ2-4	CASSRTGTVNIQYF	TGTGCCAGCAGTCGAACAGGGACGGTGAACATTCAGTACTTC
TRBV27	-	-	TRBJ2-3	CASSLSSGARTDTQYF	TGTGCCAGCAGTTTATCATCAGGGGCCCGCACAGATACGCAGTATTTT
TRBV7-9	TRBD2	once	TRBJ2-3	CASSPLGREEGTSTDTQYF	TGTGCCAGCAGCCCCTTGGGGCGGGAGGAAGGAACTAGCACAGATACGCAGTATTTT
TRBV7-8	-	-	TRBJ1-2	CASSQVGGRDGYTF	TGTGCCAGCAGCCAAGTGGGGGGGCGAGATGGCTACACCTTC
TRBV27	TRBD1	-	TRBJ1-1	CASRRQGGNTEAFF	TGTGCCAGCAGGAGACAGGGAGGAAACACTGAAGCTTTCTTT
TRBV7-8	TRBD1	-	TRBJ1-2	CASSFSLQGTYGYTF	TGTGCCAGCAGCTTCTCTTTACAGGGGACCTATGGCTACACCTTC
TRBV11-3	TRBD2	-	TRBJ2-7	CASSLGQLLAWSSYEQYF	TGTGCCAGCAGCTTAGGACAGCTACTAGCGTGGAGCTCCTACGAGCAGTACTTC
TRBV5-4	-	-	TRBJ2-1	CASSLEGISYNEQFF	TGTGCCAGCAGCTTGGAAGGGATATCCTACAATGAGCAGTTCTTC
TRBV25-1	-	-	TRBJ1-3	CASSESGSTFSGNTIYF	TGTGCCAGCAGTGAATCCGGGTCAACCTTCTCTGGAAACACCATATATTTT
TRBV10-2	TRBD2	once	TRBJ2-4	CASSEIGTSGSDIQYF	TGCGCCAGCAGTGAAATTGGGACTAGCGGGAGTGACATTCAGTACTTC
TRBV28	-	-	TRBJ2-6	CASHPRREANVLTF	TGTGCCAGTCATCCACGGCGGGAGGCCAACGTCCTGACTTTC
TRBV30	TRBD1	-	TRBJ1-5	CAWSRPGTGTNQPQHF	TGTGCCTGGAGTCGACCCGGGACAGGGACCAATCAGCCCCAGCATTTT
TRBV19	-	-	TRBJ1-3	CASRLLGNTIYF	TGTGCCAGTAGACTGCTTGGGAACACCATATATTTT
TRBV9	TRBD1	-	TRBJ1-1	CASSSQGGTEAFF	TGTGCCAGCAGCTCACAGGGGGGCACTGAAGCTTTCTTT
TRBV7-2	-	-	TRBJ2-7	CASSLRGHRVGYEQYF	TGTGCCAGCAGCTTAAGAGGGCACAGGGTGGGCTACGAGCAGTACTTC
TRBV6-1	TRBD2	few	TRBJ2-1	CASSEQPSGSEQFF	TGTGCCAGCAGTGAACAGCCTAGCGGGAGTGAGCAGTTCTTC